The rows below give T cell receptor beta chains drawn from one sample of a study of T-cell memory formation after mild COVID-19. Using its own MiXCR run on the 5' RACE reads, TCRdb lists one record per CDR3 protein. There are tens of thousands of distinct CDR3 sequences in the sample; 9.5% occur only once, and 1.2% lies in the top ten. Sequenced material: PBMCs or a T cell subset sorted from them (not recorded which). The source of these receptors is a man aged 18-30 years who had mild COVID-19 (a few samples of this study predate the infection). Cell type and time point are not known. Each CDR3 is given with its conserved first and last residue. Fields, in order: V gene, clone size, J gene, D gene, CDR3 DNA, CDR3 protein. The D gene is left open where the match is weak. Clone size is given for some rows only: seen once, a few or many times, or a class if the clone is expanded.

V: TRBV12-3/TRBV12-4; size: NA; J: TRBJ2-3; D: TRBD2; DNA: TGTGCCAGCAGTTCCAGCGGGGGATCAGATACGCAGTATTTT; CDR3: CASSSSGGSDTQYF
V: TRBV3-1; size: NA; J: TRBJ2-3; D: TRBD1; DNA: TGTGCCAGCAGCCAACCGGGACAGGCTGATACGCAGTATTTT; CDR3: CASSQPGQADTQYF
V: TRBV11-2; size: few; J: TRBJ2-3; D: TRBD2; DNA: TGTGCCAGCAGCCCTGGGACTAGCGGGGGGGTCGTTGGCACAGATACGCAGTATTTT; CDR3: CASSPGTSGGVVGTDTQYF
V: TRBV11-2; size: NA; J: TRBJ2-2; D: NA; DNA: TGTGCCAGCAGCCCGCGGACCGCAACGAACACCGGGGAGCTGTTTTTT; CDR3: CASSPRTATNTGELFF
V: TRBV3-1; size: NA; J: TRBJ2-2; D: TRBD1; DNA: TGTGCCAGCAGCCAGAAAGTTGGTCACAGGGGTGACACCGGGGAGCTGTTTTTT; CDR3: CASSQKVGHRGDTGELFF
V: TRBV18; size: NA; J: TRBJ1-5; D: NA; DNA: TGTGCCAGCTCCTCTGGGGAAGGCAATCAGCCCCAGCATTTT; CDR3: CASSSGEGNQPQHF
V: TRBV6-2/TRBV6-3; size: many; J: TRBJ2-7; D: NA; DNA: TGTGCCAGCAGTTACTCGAAGGTACAGGCCGAACAGTACTTC; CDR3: CASSYSKVQAEQYF
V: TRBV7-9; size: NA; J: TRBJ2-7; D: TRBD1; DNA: TGTGCCAGCAGCGCAGACAGGGGGCGACCCTACGAGCAGTACTTC; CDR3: CASSADRGRPYEQYF
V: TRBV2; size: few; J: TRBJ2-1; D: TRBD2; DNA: TGTGCCAGCGGGGGTAAGGGACTAGTGCCCAATGAGCAGTTCTTC; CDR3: CASGGKGLVPNEQFF
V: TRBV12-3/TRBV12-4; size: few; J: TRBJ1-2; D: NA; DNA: TGTGCCAGCAGCAGAAGGACCTGGGGCTACACCTTC; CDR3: CASSRRTWGYTF
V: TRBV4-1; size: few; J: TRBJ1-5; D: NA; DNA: TGCGCCAGCAGCCCCCGACACGTTAGCAATCAGCCCCAGCATTTT; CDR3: CASSPRHVSNQPQHF
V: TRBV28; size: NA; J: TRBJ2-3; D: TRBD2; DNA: TGTGCCAGCAGTTTAGCGGCGGGGGGGTATACGCAGTATTTT; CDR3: CASSLAAGGYTQYF
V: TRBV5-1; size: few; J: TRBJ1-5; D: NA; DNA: TGCGCCAGCAGAGGGCAACCCGATCAGCCCCAGCATTTT; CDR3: CASRGQPDQPQHF
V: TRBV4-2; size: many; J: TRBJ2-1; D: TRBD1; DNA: TGTGCCAGCAGCCCCTCCGGGACAGGGGGCGGGCAGTTCTTC; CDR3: CASSPSGTGGGQFF
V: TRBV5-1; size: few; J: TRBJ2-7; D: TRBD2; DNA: TGCGCCAGCAGCTTGATTTCGCTAGCGGATACCTACGAGCAGTACTTC; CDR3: CASSLISLADTYEQYF
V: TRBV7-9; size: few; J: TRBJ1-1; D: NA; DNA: TGTGCCAGCAGCTTAATGGGCGATCAGGCTTTCTTT; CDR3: CASSLMGDQAFF
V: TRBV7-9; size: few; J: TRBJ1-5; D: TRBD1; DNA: TGTGCCAGCAGCTCAACGACAGGGGCCAATCAGCCCCAGCATTTT; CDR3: CASSSTTGANQPQHF
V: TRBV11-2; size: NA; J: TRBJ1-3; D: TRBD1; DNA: TGTGCCAGCAGACCTACAGGGGCTGGAAACACCATATATTTT; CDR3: CASRPTGAGNTIYF
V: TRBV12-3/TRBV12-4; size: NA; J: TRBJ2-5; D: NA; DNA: TGTGCCAGCAGTCAACAGGGTCCAGAGACCCAGTACTTC; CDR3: CASSQQGPETQYF
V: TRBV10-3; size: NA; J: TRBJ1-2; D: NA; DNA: TGTGCCATCGGCGTGATGGGGTATGGCTACACCTTC; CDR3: CAIGVMGYGYTF
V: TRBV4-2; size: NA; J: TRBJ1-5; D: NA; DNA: TGTGCCAGCAGCCAAGCGGACAGAAATCAGCCCCAGCATTTT; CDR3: CASSQADRNQPQHF
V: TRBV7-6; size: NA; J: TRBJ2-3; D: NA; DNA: TGTGCCAGCGCGAGGCTCATACCCACAGATACGCAGTATTTT; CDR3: CASARLIPTDTQYF
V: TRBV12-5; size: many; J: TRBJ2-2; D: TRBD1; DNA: TGTGCTAGTGGTTCAAAGGGGGCGCGCACCGGGGAGCTGTTTTTT; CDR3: CASGSKGARTGELFF
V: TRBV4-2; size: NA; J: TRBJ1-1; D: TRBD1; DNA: TGTGCCAGCAGCCGACAGGGTATCATGAACACTGAAGCTTTCTTT; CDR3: CASSRQGIMNTEAFF
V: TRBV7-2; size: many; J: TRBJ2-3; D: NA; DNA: TGTGCCAGTAGCCGGAGGGGGGCCCCGGATACGCAGTATTTT; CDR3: CASSRRGAPDTQYF
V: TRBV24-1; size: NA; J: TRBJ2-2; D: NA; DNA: TGTGCCACCAGTGCGGGGGTTACCGGGGAGCTGTTTTTT; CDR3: CATSAGVTGELFF
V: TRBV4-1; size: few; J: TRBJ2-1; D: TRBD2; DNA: TGCGCCAGCAGCAAAAGGACTAGCGGGGACTCTTCCTACAATGAGCAGTTCTTC; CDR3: CASSKRTSGDSSYNEQFF
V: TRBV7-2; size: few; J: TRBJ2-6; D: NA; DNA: TGTGCCAGCAGCTTCTCAGCGATGACAGGTCATTCTGCTGGGGCCAACGTCCTGACTTTC; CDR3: CASSFSAMTGHSAGANVLTF
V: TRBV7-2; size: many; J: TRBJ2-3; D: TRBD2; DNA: TGTGCCAGCAGCGGACTAGCGGGGGGCATGACCTTACTCACAGATACGCAGTATTTT; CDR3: CASSGLAGGMTLLTDTQYF